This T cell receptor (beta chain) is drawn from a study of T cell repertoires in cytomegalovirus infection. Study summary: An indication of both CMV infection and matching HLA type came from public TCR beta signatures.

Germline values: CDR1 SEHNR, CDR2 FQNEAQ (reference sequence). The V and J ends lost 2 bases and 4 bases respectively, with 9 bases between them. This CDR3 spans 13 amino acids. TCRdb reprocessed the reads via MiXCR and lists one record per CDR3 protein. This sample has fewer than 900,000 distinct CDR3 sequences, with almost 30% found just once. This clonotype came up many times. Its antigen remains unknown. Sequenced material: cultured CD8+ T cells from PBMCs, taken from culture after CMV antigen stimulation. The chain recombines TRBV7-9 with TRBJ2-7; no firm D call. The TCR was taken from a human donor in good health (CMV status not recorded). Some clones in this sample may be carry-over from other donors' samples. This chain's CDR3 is CASSLIDRYEQYV. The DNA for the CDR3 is TGTGCCAGCAGCTTAATAGACCGGTACGAGCAGTACGTC.